A single TCR beta chain is shown here with its context. Its antigen remains unidentified. This sample stems from a study of blood T cells in healthy people across ages. Study results and limitations: Long-lived and aged donors differed, with more naive CD4+ cells and higher diversity in the long-lived. Percentage of naive T cells showed a strong correlation with TCR beta diversity.

Primed by a sample-barcoded 5' primer and a J-beta primer mix, a second PCR proceeded for about 6 to 12 cycles. No fewer than 2.5 million CDR3-containing paired-end reads came from each sample. TCRdb re-called the 5' RACE reads with MiXCR, one entry per CDR3 protein. This sample has some 1.4 million distinct CDR3 sequences, with 42% found just once. The source material was blood. The sequence was collected from a woman aged 18-29 years in good health.

DNA for the CDR3: TGTGCCTGGAGTTTAGGGAATTCACCCCTCCACTTT. Encoded protein: CAWSLGNSPLHF. The V gene is TRBV30, the J gene TRBJ1-6, with D uncertain. The V gene lost 2 bases and the J gene lost 7 bases, with 6 bases spanning the gap. Germline values: CDR1 GTSNPN, CDR2 SVGIG (reference sequence). This CDR3 is built from 12 residues. The full variable domain, in which reference TRBV30 and TRBJ1-6 provide the parts outside the CDR3, is SQTIHQWPATLVQPVGSPLSLECTVEGTSNPNLYWYRQAAGRGLQLLFYSVGIGQISSEVPQNLSASRPQDRQFILSSKKLLLSDSGFYLCAWSLGNSPLHFGNGTRLTVT.